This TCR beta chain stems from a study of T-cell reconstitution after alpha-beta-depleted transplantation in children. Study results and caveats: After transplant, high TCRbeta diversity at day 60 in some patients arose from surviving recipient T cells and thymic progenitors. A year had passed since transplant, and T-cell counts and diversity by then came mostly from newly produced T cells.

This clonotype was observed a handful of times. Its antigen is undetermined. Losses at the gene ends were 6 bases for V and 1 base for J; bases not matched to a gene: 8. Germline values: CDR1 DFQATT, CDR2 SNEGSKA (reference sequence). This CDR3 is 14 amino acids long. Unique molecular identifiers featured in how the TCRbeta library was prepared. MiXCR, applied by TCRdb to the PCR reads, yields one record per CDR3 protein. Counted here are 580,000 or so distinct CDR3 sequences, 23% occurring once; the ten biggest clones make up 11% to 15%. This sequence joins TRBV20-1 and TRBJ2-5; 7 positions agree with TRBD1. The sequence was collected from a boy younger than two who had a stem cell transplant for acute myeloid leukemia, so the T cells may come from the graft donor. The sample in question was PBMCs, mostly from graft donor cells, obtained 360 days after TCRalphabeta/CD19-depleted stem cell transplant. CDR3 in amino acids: CSAWGDRAQETQYF. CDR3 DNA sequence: TGCAGTGCCTGGGGCGACAGGGCCCAAGAGACCCAGTACTTC.